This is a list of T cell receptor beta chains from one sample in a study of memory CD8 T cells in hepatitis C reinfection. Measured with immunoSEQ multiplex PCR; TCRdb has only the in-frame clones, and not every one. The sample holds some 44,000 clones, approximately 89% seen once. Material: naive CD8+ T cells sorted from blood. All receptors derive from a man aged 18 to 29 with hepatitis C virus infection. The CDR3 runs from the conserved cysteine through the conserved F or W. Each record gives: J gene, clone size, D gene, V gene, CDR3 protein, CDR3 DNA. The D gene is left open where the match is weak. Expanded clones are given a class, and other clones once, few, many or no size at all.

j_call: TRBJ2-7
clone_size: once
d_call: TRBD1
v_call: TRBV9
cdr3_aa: CASSAGTGEAEQYF
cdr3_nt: TGTGCCAGCAGCGCTGGGACAGGGGAAGCAGAGCAGTACTTC

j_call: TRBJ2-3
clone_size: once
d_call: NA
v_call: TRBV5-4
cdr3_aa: CASSFMSGPDTDTQYF
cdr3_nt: TGTGCCAGCAGCTTCATGAGTGGGCCCGACACAGATACGCAGTATTTT

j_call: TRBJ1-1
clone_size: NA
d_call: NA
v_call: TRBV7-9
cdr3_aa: CASSHGTTEAFF
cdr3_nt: TGTGCCAGCAGCCATGGGACTACTGAAGCTTTCTTT

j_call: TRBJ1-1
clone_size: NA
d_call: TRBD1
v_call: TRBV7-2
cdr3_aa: CASSSGTGHTEAFF
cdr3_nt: TGTGCCAGCAGCTCAGGGACAGGGCACACTGAAGCTTTCTTT

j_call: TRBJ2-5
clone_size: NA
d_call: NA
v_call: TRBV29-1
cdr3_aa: CSVVTGSETQYF
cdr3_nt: TGCAGCGTTGTAACCGGGAGCGAGACCCAGTACTTC

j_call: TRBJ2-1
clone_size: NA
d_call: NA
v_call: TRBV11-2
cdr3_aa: CASSGGLGNEQFF
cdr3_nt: TGTGCCAGCAGCGGGGGGTTGGGGAATGAGCAGTTCTTC

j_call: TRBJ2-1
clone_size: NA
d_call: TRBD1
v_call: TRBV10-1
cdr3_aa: CARRPGQGRYNEQFF
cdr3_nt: TGCGCCAGAAGACCGGGACAGGGGCGCTACAATGAGCAGTTCTTC

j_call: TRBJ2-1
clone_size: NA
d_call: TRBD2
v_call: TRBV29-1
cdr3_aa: CSVEGLAGGPSSYNEQFF
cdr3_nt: TGCAGCGTTGAAGGACTAGCGGGAGGCCCTAGCTCCTACAATGAGCAGTTCTTC

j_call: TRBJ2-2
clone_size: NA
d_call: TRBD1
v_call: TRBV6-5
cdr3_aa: CASSYSTTGTGELFF
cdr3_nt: TGTGCCAGCAGTTACTCGACGACAGGGACCGGGGAGCTGTTTTTT

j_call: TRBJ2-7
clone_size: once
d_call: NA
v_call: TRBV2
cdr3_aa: CASSEGSAGYNYEQYF
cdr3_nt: TGTGCCAGCAGTGAAGGCTCGGCGGGGTATAACTACGAGCAGTACTTC

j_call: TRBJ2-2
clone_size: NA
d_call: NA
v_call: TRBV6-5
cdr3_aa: CASRRQNTGELFF
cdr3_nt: TGTGCCAGCAGGAGACAGAACACCGGGGAGCTGTTTTTT